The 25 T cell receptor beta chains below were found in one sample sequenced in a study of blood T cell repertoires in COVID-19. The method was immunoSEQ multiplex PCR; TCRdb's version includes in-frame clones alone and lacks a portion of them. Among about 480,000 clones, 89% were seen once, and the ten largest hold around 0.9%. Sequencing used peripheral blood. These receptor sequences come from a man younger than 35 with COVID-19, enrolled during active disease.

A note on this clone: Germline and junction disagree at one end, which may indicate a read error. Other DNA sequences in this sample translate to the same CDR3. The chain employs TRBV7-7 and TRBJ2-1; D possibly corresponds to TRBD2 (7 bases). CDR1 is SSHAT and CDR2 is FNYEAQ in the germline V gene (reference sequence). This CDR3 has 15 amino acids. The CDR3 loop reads CASSLGGGSYNEQFF. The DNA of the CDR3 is TGTGCTAGCAGCTTAGGGGGGGGATCATACAATGAGCAGTTCTTC.

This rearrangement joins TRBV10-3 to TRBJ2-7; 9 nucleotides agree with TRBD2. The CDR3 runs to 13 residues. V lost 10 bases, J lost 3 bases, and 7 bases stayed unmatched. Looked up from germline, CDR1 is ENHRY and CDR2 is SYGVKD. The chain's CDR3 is CATSRGRDYEQYF. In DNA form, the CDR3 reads TGTGCCACCTCTCGCGGGAGGGACTACGAGCAGTACTTC.

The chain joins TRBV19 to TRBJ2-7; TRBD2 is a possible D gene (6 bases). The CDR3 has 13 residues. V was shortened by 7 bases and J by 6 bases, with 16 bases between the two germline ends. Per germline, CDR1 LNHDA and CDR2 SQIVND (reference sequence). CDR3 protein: CASTRRWGGEQYF. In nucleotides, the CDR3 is TGTGCCAGTACCCGTCGGTGGGGAGGCGAGCAGTACTTC.

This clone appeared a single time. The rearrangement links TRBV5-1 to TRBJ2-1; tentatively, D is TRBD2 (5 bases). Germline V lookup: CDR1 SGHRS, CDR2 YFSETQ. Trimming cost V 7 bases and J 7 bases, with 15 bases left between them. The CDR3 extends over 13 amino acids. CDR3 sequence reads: CASSRTGQNEQFF. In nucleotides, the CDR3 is TGCGCCAGCTCCCGGACTGGCCAGAATGAGCAGTTCTTC.

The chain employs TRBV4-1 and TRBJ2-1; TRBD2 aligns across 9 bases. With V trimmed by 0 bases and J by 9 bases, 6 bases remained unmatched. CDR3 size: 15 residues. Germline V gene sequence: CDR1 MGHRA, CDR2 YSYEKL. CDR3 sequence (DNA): TGCGCCAGCAGCCAAGAGACAGCGGGAGGCGGTGAGCAGTTCTTC. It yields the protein CASSQETAGGGEQFF.

CDR3 coding DNA: TGTGCCAGCAGCCAAGATAGCGGGGAAAATGAAAAACTGTTTTTT. Residues: CASSQDSGENEKLFF. J is TRBJ1-4 and V is TRBV3-1 (or the pseudogene TRBV3-2); D is undetermined. Germline assignment: CDR1 LGHDT and CDR2 YNNKEL (reference sequence). The CDR3 is 15 amino acids. Trimming left V 0 bases short and J 5 bases short, with 10 bases between.

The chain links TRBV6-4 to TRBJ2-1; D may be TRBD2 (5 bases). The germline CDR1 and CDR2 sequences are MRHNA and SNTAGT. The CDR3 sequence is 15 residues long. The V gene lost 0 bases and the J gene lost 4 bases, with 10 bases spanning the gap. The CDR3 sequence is CASSDSPSFYNEQFF. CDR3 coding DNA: TGTGCCAGCAGTGACTCGCCTAGCTTTTACAATGAGCAGTTCTTC.

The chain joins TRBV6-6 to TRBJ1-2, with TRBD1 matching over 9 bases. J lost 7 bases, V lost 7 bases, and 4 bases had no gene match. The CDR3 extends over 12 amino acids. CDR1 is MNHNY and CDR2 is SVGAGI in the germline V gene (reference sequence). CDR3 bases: TGTGCCAGCACAGGACAGGGGCTTGGCTACACCTTC. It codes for CASTGQGLGYTF.

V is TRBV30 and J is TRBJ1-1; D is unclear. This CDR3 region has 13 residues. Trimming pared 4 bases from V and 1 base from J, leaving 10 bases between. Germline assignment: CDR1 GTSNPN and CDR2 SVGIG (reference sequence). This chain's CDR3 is CAWITDRNTEAFF. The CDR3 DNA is TGTGCCTGGATAACAGACCGGAACACTGAAGCTTTCTTT. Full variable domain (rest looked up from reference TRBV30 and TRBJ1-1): SQTIHQWPATLVQPVGSPLSLECTVEGTSNPNLYWYRQAAGRGLQLLFYSVGIGQISSEVPQNLSASRPQDRQFILSSKKLLLSDSGFYLCAWITDRNTEAFFGQGTRLTVV.

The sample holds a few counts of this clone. DNA for the CDR3: TGCGCCAGCGGAGGACAGGGCTCCGAGCAGTACTTC. Its protein product is CASGGQGSEQYF. V usage is TRBV10-1 and J usage is TRBJ2-7; TRBD1 agrees at 8 bases. The CDR3 has 12 residues. V gave up 8 bases and J gave up 6 bases; unmatched junction bases: 6. In germline, CDR1 is WNHNN, CDR2 SYGVQD (reference sequence).

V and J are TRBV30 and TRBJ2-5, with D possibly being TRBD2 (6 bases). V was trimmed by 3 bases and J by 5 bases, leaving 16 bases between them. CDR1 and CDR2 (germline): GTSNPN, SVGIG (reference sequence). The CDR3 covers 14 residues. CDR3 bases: TGTGCCTGGAGAGTAGCAGGGACTCGGGAGACCCAGTACTTC. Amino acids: CAWRVAGTRETQYF.

CDR3 sequence reads: CASSRGALGQGDEQFF. For the CDR3, the DNA is TGTGCCAGCAGCCGGGGGGCCTTGGGACAGGGCGATGAGCAGTTCTTC. The chain employs TRBV5-4 and TRBJ2-1, with 9 bases that match TRBD1. This CDR3 spans 16 amino acids. V shed 4 bases, J shed 8 bases, and the junction held 13 bases outside the gene matches. Germline values: CDR1 SGHNT, CDR2 YYREEE (reference sequence).

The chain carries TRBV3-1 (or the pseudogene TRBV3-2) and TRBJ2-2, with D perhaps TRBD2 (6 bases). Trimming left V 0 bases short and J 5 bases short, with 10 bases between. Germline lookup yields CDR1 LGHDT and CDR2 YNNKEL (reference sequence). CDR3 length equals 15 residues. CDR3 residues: CASSQEWAGTGELFF. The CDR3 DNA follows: TGTGCCAGCAGCCAAGAGTGGGCGGGGACCGGGGAGCTGTTTTTT.

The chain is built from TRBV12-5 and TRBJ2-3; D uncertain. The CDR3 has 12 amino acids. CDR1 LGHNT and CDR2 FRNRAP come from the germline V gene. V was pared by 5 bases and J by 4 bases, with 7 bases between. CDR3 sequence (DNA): TGTGCTAGTGGTCCCCCCGCAGATACGCAGTATTTT. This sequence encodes CASGPPADTQYF. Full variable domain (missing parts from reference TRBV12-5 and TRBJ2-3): DARVTQTPRHKVTEMGQEVTMRCQPILGHNTVFWYRQTMMQGLELLAYFRNRAPLDDSGMPKDRFSAEMPDATLATLKIQPSEPRDSAVYFCASGPPADTQYFGPGTRLTVL.

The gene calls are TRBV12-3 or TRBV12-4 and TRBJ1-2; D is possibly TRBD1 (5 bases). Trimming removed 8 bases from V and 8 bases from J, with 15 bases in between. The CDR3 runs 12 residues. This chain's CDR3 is CASSRFPGGYTF. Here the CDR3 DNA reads TGTGCCAGCTCCCGCTTCCCAGGGGGCTACACCTTC.

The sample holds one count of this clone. The DNA of the CDR3 is TGCAGTGCCCCAGATTCTGAAGCTTTCTTT. Amino acids: CSAPDSEAFF. This rearrangement joins TRBV20-1 to TRBJ1-1; D is unclear. V lost 6 bases to trimming and J lost 6 bases, with 8 bases between them. The CDR3 is 10 residues long. Germline CDR1 DFQATT, CDR2 SNEGSKA (reference sequence).

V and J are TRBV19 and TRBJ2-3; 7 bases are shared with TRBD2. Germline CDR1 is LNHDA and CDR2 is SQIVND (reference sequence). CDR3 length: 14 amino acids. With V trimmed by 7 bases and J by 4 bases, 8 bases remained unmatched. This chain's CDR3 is CASTVAGASDTQYF. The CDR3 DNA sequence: TGTGCCAGTACGGTGGCGGGAGCCTCAGATACGCAGTATTTT.

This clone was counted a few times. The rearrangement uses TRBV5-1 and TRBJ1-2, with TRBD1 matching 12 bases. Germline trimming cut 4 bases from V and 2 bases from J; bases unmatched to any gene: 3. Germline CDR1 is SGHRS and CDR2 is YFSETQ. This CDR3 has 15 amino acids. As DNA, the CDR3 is TGCGCCAGCAGCCTCGGGACAGGGGGCAACTATGGCTACACCTTC. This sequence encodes CASSLGTGGNYGYTF.

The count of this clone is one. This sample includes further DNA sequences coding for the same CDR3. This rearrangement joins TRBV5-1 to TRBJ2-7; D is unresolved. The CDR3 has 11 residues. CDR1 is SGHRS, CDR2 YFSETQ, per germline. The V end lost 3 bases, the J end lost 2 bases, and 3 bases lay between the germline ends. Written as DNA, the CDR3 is TGCGCCAGCAGCTCCGCCTACGAGCAGTACTTC. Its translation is CASSSAYEQYF.

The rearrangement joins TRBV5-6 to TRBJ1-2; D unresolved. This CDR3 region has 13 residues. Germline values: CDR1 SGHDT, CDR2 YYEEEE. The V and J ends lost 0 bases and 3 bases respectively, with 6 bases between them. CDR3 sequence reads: CASSLVPDYGYTF. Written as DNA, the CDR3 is TGTGCCAGCAGCTTGGTGCCGGACTATGGCTACACCTTC.

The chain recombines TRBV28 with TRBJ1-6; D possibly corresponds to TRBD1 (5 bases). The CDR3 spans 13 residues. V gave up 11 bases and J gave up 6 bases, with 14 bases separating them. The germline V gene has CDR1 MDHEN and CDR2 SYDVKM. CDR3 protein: CAAGSGRNSPLHF. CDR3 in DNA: TGTGCCGCAGGGTCGGGCCGTAATTCACCCCTCCACTTT.

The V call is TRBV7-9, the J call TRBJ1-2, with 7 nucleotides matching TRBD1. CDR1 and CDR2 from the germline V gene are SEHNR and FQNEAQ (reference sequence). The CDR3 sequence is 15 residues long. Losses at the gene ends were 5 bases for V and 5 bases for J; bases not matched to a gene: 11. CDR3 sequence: CASSRRGGEIYGYTF. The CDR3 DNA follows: TGTGCCAGCAGCCGCCGAGGGGGCGAAATTTATGGCTACACCTTC.

The CDR3 spells CASSLQGGSSPLHF. CDR3 nucleotide sequence: TGCGCCAGCAGTCTTCAGGGGGGCAGTTCACCCCTCCACTTT. The chain employs TRBV4-1 and TRBJ1-6, with 7 bases identical to TRBD1. The trim removed 6 bases at V and 9 bases at J, leaving 8 bases unmatched. Germline V gene data show CDR1 as MGHRA and CDR2 as YSYEKL. This CDR3 has 14 amino acids.

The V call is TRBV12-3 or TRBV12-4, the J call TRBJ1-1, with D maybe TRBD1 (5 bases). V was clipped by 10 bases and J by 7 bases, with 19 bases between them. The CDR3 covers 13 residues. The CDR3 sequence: CATDGAGGGEAFF. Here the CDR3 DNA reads TGTGCCACCGACGGAGCGGGGGGGGGTGAAGCTTTCTTT.

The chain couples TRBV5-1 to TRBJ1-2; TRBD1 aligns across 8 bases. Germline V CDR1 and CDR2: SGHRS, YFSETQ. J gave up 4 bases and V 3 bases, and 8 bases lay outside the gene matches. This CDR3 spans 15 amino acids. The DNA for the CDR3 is TGCGCCAGCAGCTCTTCCGGGACAGGCTTCTATGGCTACACCTTC. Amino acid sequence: CASSSSGTGFYGYTF.